This passage covers 2 T cell receptor beta chains from one sample sequenced in a study of shared clonotypes between healthy human individuals. Libraries were prepared by immunoSEQ multiplex PCR; TCRdb keeps only in-frame clonotypes and omits some of them. The data show around 1.1 million clones, around 82% seen once. The specimen sequenced was memory CD4+ T cells from PBMCs. Subset in this sample: CD45RA-negative fraction. These receptor sequences come from a man between 18 and 29 years old in good health. Some clones in this sample may be carry-over from other donors' samples.

This clone has only one observation. The chain couples TRBV6-1 to TRBJ1-4; D is undetermined. Trimming left V 3 bases short and J 8 bases short, with 13 bases between. CDR3 size: 14 residues. CDR1 and CDR2 (germline): MNHNS, SASEGT. CDR3 bases: TGTGCCAGCAGTGATCCCCGGGTAGGGGAAAAACTGTTTTTT. This encodes CASSDPRVGEKLFF.

This clone was observed many times. The CDR3 coding sequence is TGTGCCAGCAGCACCACTTTGGGGGGGGCCAACGTCCTGACTTTC. Its translation is CASSTTLGGANVLTF. The rearrangement uses TRBV11-2 and TRBJ2-6; D not resolved. The CDR3 has 15 amino acids. The V end lost 5 bases, the J end lost 4 bases, and 12 bases lay between the germline ends. The V gene's germline CDR1 is SGHAT and CDR2 FQNNGV. The full variable domain, completed using reference TRBV11-2 and TRBJ2-6, is EAGVAQSPRYKIIEKRQSVAFWCNPISGHATLYWYQQILGQGPKLLIQFQNNGVVDDSQLPKDRFSAERLKGVDSTLKIQPAKLEDSAVYLCASSTTLGGANVLTFGAGSRLTVL.